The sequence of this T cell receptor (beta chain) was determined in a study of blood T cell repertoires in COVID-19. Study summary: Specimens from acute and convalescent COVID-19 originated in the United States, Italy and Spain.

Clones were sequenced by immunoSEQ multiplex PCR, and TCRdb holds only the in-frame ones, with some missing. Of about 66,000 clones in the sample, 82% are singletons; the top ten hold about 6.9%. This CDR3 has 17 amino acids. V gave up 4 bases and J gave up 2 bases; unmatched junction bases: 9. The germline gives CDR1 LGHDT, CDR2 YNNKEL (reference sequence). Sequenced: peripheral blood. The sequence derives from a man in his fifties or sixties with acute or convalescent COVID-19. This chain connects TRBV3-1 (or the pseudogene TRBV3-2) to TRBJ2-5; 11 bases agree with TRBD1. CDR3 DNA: TGTGCCAGCAGCCCCGGGACAGGGGGGAAGAAACAAGAGACCCAGTACTTC. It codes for CASSPGTGGKKQETQYF.